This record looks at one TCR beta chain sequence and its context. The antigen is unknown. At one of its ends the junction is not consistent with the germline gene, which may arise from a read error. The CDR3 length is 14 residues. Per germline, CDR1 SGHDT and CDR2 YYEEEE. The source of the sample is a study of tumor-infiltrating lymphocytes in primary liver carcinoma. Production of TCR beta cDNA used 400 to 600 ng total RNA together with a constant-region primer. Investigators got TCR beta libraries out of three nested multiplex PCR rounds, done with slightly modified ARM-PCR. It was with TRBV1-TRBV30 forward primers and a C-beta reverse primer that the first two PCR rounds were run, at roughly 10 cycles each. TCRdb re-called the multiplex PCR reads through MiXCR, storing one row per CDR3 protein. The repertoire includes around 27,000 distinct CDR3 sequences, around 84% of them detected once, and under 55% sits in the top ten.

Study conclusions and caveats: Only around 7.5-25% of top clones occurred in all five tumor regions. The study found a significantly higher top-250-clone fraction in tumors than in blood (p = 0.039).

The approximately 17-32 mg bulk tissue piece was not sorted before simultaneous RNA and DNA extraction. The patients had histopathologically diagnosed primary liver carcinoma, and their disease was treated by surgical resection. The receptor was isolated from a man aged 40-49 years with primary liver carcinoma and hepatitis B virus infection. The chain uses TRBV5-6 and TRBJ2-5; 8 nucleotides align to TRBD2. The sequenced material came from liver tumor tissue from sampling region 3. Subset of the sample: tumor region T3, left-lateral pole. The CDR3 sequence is CANSWSGGQDTQYF. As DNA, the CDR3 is TGTGCCAACAGCTGGTCGGGAGGGCAAGATACCCAATACTTC.